The 20 T cell receptor beta chains below all came from one sample that was sequenced in a study of cytomegalovirus exposure and HLA in healthy donors. It was with 60 Vbeta and 13 Jbeta primers that the PCR ran. This table comes from immunoSEQ multiplex PCR, and its TCRdb copy is limited to in-frame clones, with some not included. The table has 120,000 to 150,000 clones, about four fifths seen once; the top ten hold less than 3%. Sequences were obtained from PBMCs. The receptors were sampled from a male donor in good health and CMV-seronegative.

The chain couples TRBV2 to TRBJ1-1; no clear D. CDR3 length: 14 residues. The germline gives CDR1 SNHLY, CDR2 FYNNEI. V lost 8 bases and J lost 1, with 14 bases in between. This CDR3 is CASVGLASNTEAFF. CDR3 bases: TGTGCCAGCGTTGGCCTTGCTTCGAACACTGAAGCTTTCTTT.

This sequence joins TRBV6-5 and TRBJ2-7, with 9 nucleotides matching TRBD1. CDR3 length: 13 residues. The germline V gene encodes CDR1 MNHEY and CDR2 SVGAGI. The V segment lost 2 bases and the J segment 4 bases; nucleotides outside the gene matches: 0. The CDR3: CASSYGTGYEQYF. DNA for the CDR3: TGTGCCAGCAGTTACGGGACAGGGTACGAGCAGTACTTC.

The CDR3 sequence: CASMVRDSNQPQHF. In nucleotides, the CDR3 is TGTGCCAGTATGGTCAGGGATAGCAATCAGCCCCAGCATTTT. The chain recombines TRBV19 with TRBJ1-5; tentatively, D is TRBD1 (5 bases). V lost 7 bases to trimming and J lost 0 bases, with 10 bases between them. From germline, CDR1 is LNHDA and CDR2 SQIVND (reference sequence). The CDR3 spans 14 residues.

The J gene is TRBJ2-1, the V gene TRBV11-2; TRBD2 agrees at 8 bases. With 4 bases clipped from V and 8 bases from J, the junction kept 7 bases outside the gene matches. The CDR3 totals 14 residues. The V gene's germline CDR1 is SGHAT and CDR2 FQNNGV. For the CDR3, the DNA is TGTGCCAGCAGCTCCACAGGACTAGCCTATGAGCAGTTCTTC. The encoded protein is CASSSTGLAYEQFF.

The V call is TRBV6-6, the J call TRBJ1-1; D may be TRBD1 (6 bases). With 7 bases removed from V and 1 base from J, the gap between germline ends came to 13 bases. The V gene's germline CDR1 is MNHNY and CDR2 SVGAGI (reference sequence). This CDR3 spans 14 amino acids. The CDR3 DNA sequence: TGTGCCAGCACACCGCTGACAGGGAACACTGAAGCTTTCTTT. It yields the protein CASTPLTGNTEAFF.

The genes are TRBV6-6 and TRBJ2-7; D gene unclear. V was cut by 4 bases and J by 4 bases, with 5 bases left in between. Looked up from germline, CDR1 is MNHNY and CDR2 is SVGAGI (reference sequence). There are 11 residues in the CDR3. The CDR3 protein is CASSFLYEQYF. CDR3 coding DNA: TGTGCCAGCAGTTTTCTATACGAGCAGTACTTC.

This rearrangement joins TRBV29-1 to TRBJ2-1; possibly TRBD1 for D (5 bases). CDR1 and CDR2 from the germline V gene are SQVTM and ANQGSEA. The CDR3 length is 11 residues. Trimming took 3 bases from V and 12 from J, leaving 12 bases between them. Here the CDR3 reads CSVEGPTGQFF. The CDR3, as DNA: TGCAGCGTTGAGGGGCCCACAGGGCAGTTCTTC.

This clone was detected a few times. J is TRBJ2-1 and V is TRBV6-5, with 13 positions matching TRBD2. The CDR3 runs 12 residues. V was clipped by 6 bases and J by 13 bases; unmatched bases: 3. CDR1 and CDR2 from the germline V gene are MNHEY and SVGAGI. This CDR3 is CASRRTSGSQFF. The CDR3 DNA reads as TGTGCCAGCAGGCGGACTAGCGGGAGCCAGTTCTTC.

CDR3: CASSATRGPGNQPQHF. The CDR3 bases are TGTGCCAGCTCCGCGACCAGGGGGCCTGGCAATCAGCCCCAGCATTTT. V is TRBV18 and J is TRBJ1-5; 8 bases line up with TRBD1. CDR3 size: 16 residues. CDR1 is KGHSH, CDR2 LQKENI, per germline. V trimming: 6 bases; J trimming: 2 bases; junction bases outside the gene matches: 9.

The chain combines TRBV13 with TRBJ2-3, with a possible D match to TRBD2 (6 bases). This CDR3 is built from 13 residues. V lost 2 bases and J 7 bases, leaving 10 bases between the germline ends. The V gene's germline CDR1 is PRHDT and CDR2 FYEKMQ (reference sequence). The CDR3 DNA is TGTGCCAGCAGCTTACTTCGGGGGAATACGCAGTATTTT. It encodes CASSLLRGNTQYF.

The rearrangement joins TRBV5-4 to TRBJ2-7; 8 nucleotides align to TRBD1. In germline, CDR1 is SGHNT, CDR2 YYREEE (reference sequence). Unmatched junction bases numbered 6, after V lost 3 bases and J lost 1 base. The CDR3 extends over 15 amino acids. CDR3 bases: TGTGCCAGCAGCTCCCGGGACAGGTGGTCCTACGAGCAGTACTTC. Residues: CASSSRDRWSYEQYF.

This clone was seen a few times. V and J are TRBV5-1 and TRBJ1-2; 7 nucleotides line up with TRBD1. CDR3 length equals 15 residues. V dropped 0 bases and J dropped 4; count of bases not matched to a gene: 6. The germline V gene encodes CDR1 SGHRS and CDR2 YFSETQ. In nucleotides, the CDR3 is TGCGCCAGCAGCTTGGGAGTCAGGGGGTCCTATGGCTACACCTTC. Amino acids: CASSLGVRGSYGYTF.

This rearrangement joins TRBV9 to TRBJ2-7; 7 bases fit TRBD1. Trimming took 4 bases from V and 0 from J; bases not matched to a gene: 10. The CDR3 runs 16 residues. Per the germline V gene, CDR1 is SGDLS and CDR2 is YYNGEE. The CDR3 DNA sequence: TGTGCCAGCAGCCCTAGGACAGGACAAAGCTCCTACGAGCAGTACTTC. This codes for CASSPRTGQSSYEQYF.

This rearrangement joins TRBV18 to TRBJ1-2, with D uncertain. Trimming removed 6 bases at V and 4 bases at J, with 18 bases between. Germline lookup yields CDR1 KGHSH and CDR2 LQKENI. This CDR3 has 15 residues. The CDR3 bases are TGTGCCAGCTCCCCCCTAGAGAACGTTGGCTATGGCTACACCTTC. It translates to CASSPLENVGYGYTF.

In its sample, this clone was seen a few times. V is TRBV10-3 and J is TRBJ2-7; the match to TRBD2 covers 12 bases. There are 16 residues in the CDR3. Germline V lookup: CDR1 ENHRY, CDR2 SYGVKD. V dropped 11 bases and J dropped 3; count of bases not matched to a gene: 14. The CDR3 DNA reads TGTGCCGTCAATCGACGGGGGACTAGCGGGTTCTACGAGCAGTACTTC. Encoded protein: CAVNRRGTSGFYEQYF.

The CDR3 is CASSLQTVQPNAGYTF. Written as DNA, the CDR3 is TGCGCCAGCAGCTTGCAGACAGTCCAACCCAATGCGGGCTACACCTTC. The chain couples TRBV5-1 to TRBJ1-2; tentative D call: TRBD1 (5 bases). V lost 1 base to trimming and J lost 8 bases, with 21 bases between them. The CDR3 has 16 amino acids. Germline CDR1 is SGHRS and CDR2 is YFSETQ.

The chain carries TRBV29-1 and TRBJ2-1, with TRBD2 as a possible D gene (5 bases). Germline V gene lookup returns CDR1 SQVTM and CDR2 ANQGSEA. The CDR3 is 13 amino acids. Trimming took 6 bases from V and 5 from J, leaving 14 bases between them. The CDR3 region is CSVGSVADNEQFF. In DNA form, the CDR3 reads TGCAGCGTAGGTAGCGTAGCCGACAATGAGCAGTTCTTC.

For the CDR3, the DNA is TGTGCCAGCAGCATAGTGGCCGGGACAGTCATGCGAGGCTACACCTTC. It is translated as CASSIVAGTVMRGYTF. The rearrangement uses TRBV11-2 and TRBJ1-2; 7 bases are shared with TRBD1. The germline CDR1 and CDR2 sequences are SGHAT and FQNNGV. The CDR3 sequence is 16 residues long. The J segment lost 8 bases and the V segment lost 5 bases, leaving 17 bases of the junction unmatched.

The chain uses TRBV14 and TRBJ2-7; D is uncertain. Trimming stripped 0 bases from V and 2 bases from J, with 11 bases between. The CDR3 runs 15 residues. The germline V gene has CDR1 SGHDN and CDR2 FVKESK. The CDR3 nucleotides are TGTGCCAGCAGCCAAGATGTCGGCCGGGCCTACGAGCAGTACTTC. As protein: CASSQDVGRAYEQYF.

V gene TRBV5-1 combines with J gene TRBJ1-6, with D maybe TRBD1 (5 bases). The germline gives CDR1 SGHRS, CDR2 YFSETQ. V was pared by 4 bases and J by 5 bases, with 16 bases between. The CDR3 contains 16 residues. Written as DNA, the CDR3 is TGCGCCAGCAGCACCCGGGGAGGGACCGATAATTCACCCCTCCACTTT. This translates into CASSTRGGTDNSPLHF.